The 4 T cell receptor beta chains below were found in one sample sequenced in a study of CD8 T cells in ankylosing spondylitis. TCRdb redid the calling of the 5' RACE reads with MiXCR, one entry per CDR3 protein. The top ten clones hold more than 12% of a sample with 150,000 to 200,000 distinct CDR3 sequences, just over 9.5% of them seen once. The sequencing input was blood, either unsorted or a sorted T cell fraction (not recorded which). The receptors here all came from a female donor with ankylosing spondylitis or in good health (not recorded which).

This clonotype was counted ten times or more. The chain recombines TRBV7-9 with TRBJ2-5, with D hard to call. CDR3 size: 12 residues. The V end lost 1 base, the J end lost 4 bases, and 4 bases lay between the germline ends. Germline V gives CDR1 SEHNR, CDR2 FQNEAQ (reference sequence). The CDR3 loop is CASSLVGETQYF. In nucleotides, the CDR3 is TGTGCCAGCAGCTTAGTTGGAGAGACCCAGTACTTC.

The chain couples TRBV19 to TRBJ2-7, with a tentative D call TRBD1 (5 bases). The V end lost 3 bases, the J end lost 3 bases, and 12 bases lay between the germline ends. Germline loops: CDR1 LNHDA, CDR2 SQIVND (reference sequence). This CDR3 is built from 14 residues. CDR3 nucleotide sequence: TGTGCCAGTAGTATGGGAAGACAGTACTACGAGCAGTACTTC. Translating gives CASSMGRQYYEQYF.

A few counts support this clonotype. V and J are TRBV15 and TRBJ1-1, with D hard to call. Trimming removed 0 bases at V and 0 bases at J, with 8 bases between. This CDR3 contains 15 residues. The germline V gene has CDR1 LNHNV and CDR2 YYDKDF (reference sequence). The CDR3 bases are TGTGCCACCAGCAGAGACCGGGCGGTGAACACTGAAGCTTTCTTT. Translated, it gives CATSRDRAVNTEAFF.

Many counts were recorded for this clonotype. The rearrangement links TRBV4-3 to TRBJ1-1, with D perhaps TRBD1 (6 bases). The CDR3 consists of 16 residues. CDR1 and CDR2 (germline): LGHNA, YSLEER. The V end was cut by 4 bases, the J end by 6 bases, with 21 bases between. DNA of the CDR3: TGCGCCAGCAGCCCCTCTGGGGGGCCCCTACAATCTGAAGCTTTCTTT. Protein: CASSPSGGPLQSEAFF.